These 10 T cell receptor beta chains were all obtained from the same sample, sequenced in a study of T-cell memory formation after mild COVID-19. MiXCR, applied by TCRdb to the 5' RACE reads, yields one record per CDR3 protein. The profile shows almost 250,000 distinct CDR3 sequences, 15% of them singletons. Sample: PBMCs or a T cell subset sorted from them (not recorded which). Receptors were obtained from an adult woman who had mild COVID-19 (a few samples of this study predate the infection). Cell type and time point are not known.

The genes are TRBV20-1 and TRBJ1-2, with a weak D call TRBD1 (5 bases). Germline V CDR1 and CDR2: DFQATT, SNEGSKA (reference sequence). The CDR3 length is 12 residues. The V end lost 1 base, the J end lost 2 bases, and 5 bases lay between the germline ends. DNA of the CDR3: TGCAGTGCTAGAGGACAGAACTATGGCTACACCTTC. Protein sequence: CSARGQNYGYTF.

There are a few counts of this clonotype. The chain has TRBV4-3 and TRBJ2-1; 10 positions agree with TRBD2. Germline V gene data show CDR1 as LGHNA and CDR2 as YSLEER. V lost 0 bases to trimming and J lost 6 bases; unmatched junction nucleotides: 11. CDR3 length: 18 amino acids. CDR3 sequence (DNA): TGCGCCAGCAGCCAAGAAGGGCCCCTAGCGGGAGCCCCCAATGAGCAGTTCTTC. This codes for CASSQEGPLAGAPNEQFF.

The chain has TRBV6-5 and TRBJ1-6; tentative D call: TRBD1 (6 bases). The CDR3 totals 13 residues. Deletions cut 6 bases from V and 7 bases from J, with 10 bases between. Germline lookup yields CDR1 MNHEY and CDR2 SVGAGI. The CDR3 nucleotides read TGTGCCAGCAGGCCCGGGACAAATTCACCCCTCCACTTT. This translates into CASRPGTNSPLHF.

This clonotype was seen a few times. This sequence joins TRBV20-1 and TRBJ1-1; the D gene is possibly TRBD1 (5 bases). V lost 0 bases, J lost 1 base, and 12 bases lay in between. The CDR3 loop spans 15 amino acids. Germline V CDR1 and CDR2: DFQATT, SNEGSKA (reference sequence). The CDR3 loop reads CSAREYGGWNTEAFF. In nucleotides, the CDR3 is TGCAGTGCTAGAGAGTATGGGGGGTGGAACACTGAAGCTTTCTTT.

Comment on this clonotype: Just one base apart from a much larger clone, this may be a read error. A read error is likely, as this CDR3 ends without the conserved phenylalanine or tryptophan. V is TRBV7-3 and J is TRBJ2-7; the D gene could be TRBD1 or TRBD2 (7 bases each). This CDR3 comprises 15 residues. The germline CDR1 and CDR2 sequences are SGHTA and FQGTGA. V was pared by 5 bases and J by 3 bases, with 17 bases between. The CDR3 DNA is TGTGCCAGCAGCCCCAGGGGGGGGCACATCTACGAGCAGTACCTC. It encodes CASSPRGGHIYEQYL.

This clonotype was observed at least ten times. The chain couples TRBV30 to TRBJ2-1; possibly TRBD2 for D (5 bases). The CDR3 runs 12 residues. Trimming pared 3 bases from V and 8 bases from J, leaving 11 bases between. The germline V gene has CDR1 GTSNPN and CDR2 SVGIG (reference sequence). CDR3 coding DNA: TGTGCCTGGAGACTTAGCGTGGATGAGCAGTTCTTC. Protein product: CAWRLSVDEQFF.

CDR3 in DNA: TGTGCCAGCAGCTTAGGCCATTTCTATGGCTACACCTTC. It codes for CASSLGHFYGYTF. This chain links TRBV7-9 with TRBJ1-2; D is unresolved. CDR1 SEHNR and CDR2 FQNEAQ come from the germline V gene (reference sequence). CDR3 length equals 13 residues. The V end lost 1 base, the J end lost 4 bases, and 7 bases lay between the germline ends.

This clonotype was recorded a few times. The V gene is TRBV24-1, the J gene TRBJ2-3, with D tentatively TRBD2 (6 bases). Per the germline V gene, CDR1 is KGHDR and CDR2 is SFDVKD. The CDR3 totals 16 residues. V was trimmed by 3 bases and J by 1 base, leaving 13 bases between them. The chain's CDR3 is CATSDGGKVGTDTQYF. CDR3 bases: TGTGCCACCAGTGATGGCGGGAAGGTCGGCACAGATACGCAGTATTTT.

J is TRBJ1-2 and V is TRBV20-1; TRBD1 matches at 9 bases. The V and J ends lost 1 base and 8 bases, in that order; junction bases with no gene match: 17. The CDR3 sequence is 17 residues long. The germline gives CDR1 DFQATT, CDR2 SNEGSKA (reference sequence). As DNA, the CDR3 is TGCAGTGCTAGAGCCCCGAATTCGGACAGGGGACCCAGAGGCTACACCTTC. Translating it yields CSARAPNSDRGPRGYTF.

This sequence joins TRBV7-8 and TRBJ1-1, with D possibly TRBD1 on 5 matching bases. The germline V gene has CDR1 SGHVS and CDR2 FQNEAQ. The CDR3 runs 15 residues. V was trimmed by 4 bases and J by 0 bases, leaving 12 bases between them. CDR3 coding DNA: TGTGCCAGCAGCTACAGGACGGTAATGAACACTGAAGCTTTCTTT. This gives the protein CASSYRTVMNTEAFF. The complete variable domain, with remaining parts taken from reference TRBV7-8 and TRBJ1-1, reads GAGVSQSPRYKVAKRGQDVALRCDPISGHVSLFWYQQALGQGPEFLTYFQNEAQLDKSGLPSDRFFAERPEGSVSTLKIQRTQQEDSAVYLCASSYRTVMNTEAFFGQGTRLTVV.